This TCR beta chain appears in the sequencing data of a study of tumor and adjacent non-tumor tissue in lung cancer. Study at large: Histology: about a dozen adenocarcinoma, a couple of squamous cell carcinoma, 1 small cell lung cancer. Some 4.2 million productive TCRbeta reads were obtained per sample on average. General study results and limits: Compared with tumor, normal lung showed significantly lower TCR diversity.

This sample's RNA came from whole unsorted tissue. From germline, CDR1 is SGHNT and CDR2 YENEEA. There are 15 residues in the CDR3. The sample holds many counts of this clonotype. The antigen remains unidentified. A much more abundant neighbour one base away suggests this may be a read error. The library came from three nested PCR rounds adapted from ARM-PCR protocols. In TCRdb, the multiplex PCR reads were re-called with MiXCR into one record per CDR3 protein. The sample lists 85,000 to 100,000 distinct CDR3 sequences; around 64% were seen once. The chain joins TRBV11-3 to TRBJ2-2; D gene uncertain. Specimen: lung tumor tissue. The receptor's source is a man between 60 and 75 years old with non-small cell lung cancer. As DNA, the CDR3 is TGTGCCTGCAGCTTGGAACACTTGAACACCGGGGAGCTGTTTTTT. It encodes CACSLEHLNTGELFF.